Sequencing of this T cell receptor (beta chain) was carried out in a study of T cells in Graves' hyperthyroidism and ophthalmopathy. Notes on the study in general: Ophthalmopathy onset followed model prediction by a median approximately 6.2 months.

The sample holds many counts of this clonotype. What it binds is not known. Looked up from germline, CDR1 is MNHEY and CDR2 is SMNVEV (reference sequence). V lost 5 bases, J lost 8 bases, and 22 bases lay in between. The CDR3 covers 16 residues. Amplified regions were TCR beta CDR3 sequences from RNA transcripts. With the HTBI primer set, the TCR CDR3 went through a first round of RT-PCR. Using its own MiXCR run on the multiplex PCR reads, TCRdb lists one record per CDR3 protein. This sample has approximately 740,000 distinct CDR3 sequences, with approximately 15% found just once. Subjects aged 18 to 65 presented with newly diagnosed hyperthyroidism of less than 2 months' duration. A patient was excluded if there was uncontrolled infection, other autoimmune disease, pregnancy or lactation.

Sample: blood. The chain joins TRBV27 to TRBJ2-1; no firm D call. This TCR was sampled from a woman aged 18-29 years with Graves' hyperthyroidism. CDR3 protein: CASSTPRLPKGYEQFF. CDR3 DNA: TGTGCCAGCAGTACGCCACGTTTGCCTAAGGGCTATGAGCAGTTCTTC.